One and the same sample provided the 18 T cell receptor beta chains below, sequenced in a study of blood T cell repertoires in COVID-19. Sequencing used immunoSEQ multiplex PCR; TCRdb keeps in-frame clones, though not all of them. The data hold 100,000 to 120,000 clones, with approximately 81% observed a single time. The specimen sequenced was peripheral blood. These receptors all come from a man over 45 with acute or convalescent COVID-19.

In the case of this clone: At one end, the junction sequence differs from germline, possibly due to a read error. The chain employs TRBV5-1 and TRBJ2-5; unclear D gene. This CDR3 spans 15 amino acids. The germline CDR1 and CDR2 sequences are SGHRS and YFSETQ. CDR3 in DNA: TGCGCCAGCAACTTGGAAGCCGATTCCAAGGAGACCCAGTACTTC. This encodes CASNLEADSKETQYF.

The genes are TRBV21-1 and TRBJ2-6; TRBD1 is the table's D call and was not checked against the DNA. TRBV21-1 represents a pseudogene. The CDR3 is made up of 20 amino acids. The CDR3 nucleotides are TGTGCCAGCAGCAAAGAGATGAGGGACAGGGGGAAGGCTGGGGCCAACGTCCTGACTTTC. Translated, it gives CASSKEMRDRGKAGANVLTF.

The chain couples TRBV5-1 to TRBJ2-5; TRBD2 matches at 7 bases. Germline-derived CDR1 and CDR2 are SGHRS and YFSETQ. The V segment lost 4 bases and the J segment 0 bases; nucleotides outside the gene matches: 9. The CDR3 has 16 amino acids. CDR3 loop: CASSRWLLADQETQYF. The CDR3 nucleotides read TGCGCCAGCAGCCGGTGGCTTCTAGCGGACCAAGAGACCCAGTACTTC.

The chain is built from TRBV5-1 and TRBJ1-3; D perhaps matches TRBD1 (5 bases). This CDR3 region has 15 residues. The germline V and J ends were trimmed by 4 bases and 4 bases, with 15 bases remaining between them. The germline V gene encodes CDR1 SGHRS and CDR2 YFSETQ. Written as DNA, the CDR3 is TGCGCCAGCAGCGGTGCTCAGGGAGGAGGAAACACCATATATTTT. Translation gives CASSGAQGGGNTIYF.

This chain joins TRBV23-1 and TRBJ2-5; 9 bases agree with TRBD1. TRBV23-1 is filed as an ORF, its function uncertain. The CDR3 consists of 15 residues. V lost 0 bases to trimming and J lost 3 bases; unmatched junction nucleotides: 2. The CDR3 loop is CASSQSRQGEETQYF. The CDR3 bases are TGCGCCAGCAGTCAATCAAGACAGGGGGAAGAGACCCAGTACTTC.

Only one count was recorded for this clone. The chain employs TRBV5-5 and TRBJ1-1; the match to TRBD1 covers 10 bases. The CDR3 sequence is 16 residues long. V trimming: 6 bases; J trimming: 9 bases; junction bases outside the gene matches: 17. Germline loops: CDR1 SGHKS, CDR2 YYEKEE (reference sequence). CDR3 sequence: CASTLGMGTGANQAFF. DNA for the CDR3: TGTGCCAGCACCCTTGGTATGGGGACAGGGGCAAACCAAGCTTTCTTT.

This chain uses TRBV7-2 with TRBJ1-2; D call uncertain. The CDR3 totals 14 residues. Trimming took off 10 bases at V and 7 bases at J, with 22 bases between the two ends. Germline V gives CDR1 SGHTA, CDR2 FQGNSA. The CDR3 sequence is CATSLTALNGGYTF. CDR3 DNA: TGTGCCACCTCCCTTACAGCCCTTAACGGTGGCTACACCTTC.

The chain links TRBV13 to TRBJ1-5; a weak D match, TRBD1 (5 bases). Germline values: CDR1 PRHDT, CDR2 FYEKMQ (reference sequence). CDR3 length equals 16 residues. Trimming took 2 bases from V and 1 from J, leaving 12 bases between them. This chain's CDR3 is CASSLYGRGSNQPQHF. The CDR3 DNA follows: TGTGCCAGCAGCTTATATGGGAGGGGAAGCAATCAGCCCCAGCATTTT.

V gene TRBV9 combines with J gene TRBJ1-2; TRBD1 matches at 7 bases. CDR1 SGDLS and CDR2 YYNGEE come from the germline V gene. The V and J ends lost 3 bases and 5 bases, in that order; junction bases with no gene match: 4. The CDR3 is 13 residues long. The CDR3 nucleotides read TGTGCCAGCAGCGCCTGGGACAGTTATGGCTACACCTTC. Its translation: CASSAWDSYGYTF.

The chain links TRBV24-1 to TRBJ1-5, with D unresolved. This CDR3 is built from 16 residues. Trimming shortened V by 2 bases and J by 6 bases, and 16 bases separated the two germline ends. CDR1 and CDR2 (germline): KGHDR, SFDVKD. CDR3 coding DNA: TGTGCCACCAGTGATTCTGGCTCTCCCAGAGGTCAGCCCCAGCATTTT. Its translation is CATSDSGSPRGQPQHF.

The V call is TRBV6-1, the J call TRBJ2-3; 8 bases are shared with TRBD1. After removal of 3 bases from V and 4 bases from J, the junction contained 3 bases not matched to a gene. This CDR3 is 14 amino acids long. The germline CDR1 and CDR2 sequences are MNHNS and SASEGT. The CDR3 region has the DNA TGTGCCAGCAGTGACAGGGGGCCCCCAGATACGCAGTATTTT. Encoded protein: CASSDRGPPDTQYF.

The chain uses TRBV27 and TRBJ2-2, with 11 bases fitting TRBD2. The germline V gene encodes CDR1 MNHEY and CDR2 SMNVEV (reference sequence). This CDR3 is built from 16 residues. With 3 bases clipped from V and 1 base from J, the junction kept 1 base outside the gene matches. CDR3 bases: TGTGCCAGCAGTTTCGGACTAGCGGGGAACACCGGGGAGCTGTTTTTT. Its protein product is CASSFGLAGNTGELFF.

The CDR3 protein is CASSQDIGDPKNIQYF. The CDR3 coding sequence is TGCGCCAGCAGCCAAGATATAGGAGACCCCAAAAACATTCAGTACTTC. The V and J genes are TRBV4-1 and TRBJ2-4; D remains unclear. This CDR3 is 16 amino acids long. CDR1 and CDR2 (germline): MGHRA, YSYEKL. With 0 bases removed from V and 2 bases from J, the gap between germline ends came to 11 bases.

The chain combines TRBV11-3 with TRBJ1-1; TRBD1 might be the D (6 bases). Trimming stripped 5 bases from V and 1 base from J, with 8 bases between. The length of the CDR3 is 13 residues. Germline loops: CDR1 SGHNT, CDR2 YENEEA. DNA of the CDR3: TGTGCCAGCAGCATGACAGGGAACACTGAAGCTTTCTTT. It translates to CASSMTGNTEAFF.

V and J are TRBV2 and TRBJ2-3; possibly TRBD1 for D (5 bases). Trimming took 7 bases from V and 1 from J, leaving 12 bases between them. The CDR3 spans 14 residues. Germline V gene data show CDR1 as SNHLY and CDR2 as FYNNEI. CDR3: CASTWTTRTDTQYF. The CDR3 DNA reads TGTGCCAGCACATGGACAACCCGCACAGATACGCAGTATTTT.

This sequence joins TRBV11-2 and TRBJ1-3; D ambiguous. Germline CDR1 is SGHAT and CDR2 is FQNNGV. The CDR3 totals 15 residues. Trimming stripped 2 bases from V and 0 bases from J, with 8 bases between. CDR3 region: CASSLSGNSGNTIYF. In nucleotides, the CDR3 is TGTGCCAGCAGCTTATCCGGGAACTCTGGAAACACCATATATTTT.

V and J are TRBV4-1 and TRBJ2-3; 16 bases agree with TRBD2. V lost 3 bases and J lost 2; bases outside the gene matches: 8. Germline-derived CDR1 and CDR2 are MGHRA and YSYEKL. The CDR3 consists of 19 residues. CDR3 protein: CASSHPGTSGGAVTDTQYF. The CDR3 bases are TGCGCCAGCAGCCACCCCGGGACTAGCGGGGGGGCGGTCACAGATACGCAGTATTTT.

V usage is TRBV5-1 and J usage is TRBJ2-3, with a possible D match to TRBD1 (5 bases). The CDR3 runs 14 residues. V was shortened by 5 bases and J by 2 bases, with 12 bases between the two germline ends. CDR1 is SGHRS and CDR2 is YFSETQ in the germline V gene. The CDR3 DNA reads as TGCGCCAGCAGTTTACTGGACAACACAGATACGCAGTATTTT. This sequence encodes CASSLLDNTDTQYF.